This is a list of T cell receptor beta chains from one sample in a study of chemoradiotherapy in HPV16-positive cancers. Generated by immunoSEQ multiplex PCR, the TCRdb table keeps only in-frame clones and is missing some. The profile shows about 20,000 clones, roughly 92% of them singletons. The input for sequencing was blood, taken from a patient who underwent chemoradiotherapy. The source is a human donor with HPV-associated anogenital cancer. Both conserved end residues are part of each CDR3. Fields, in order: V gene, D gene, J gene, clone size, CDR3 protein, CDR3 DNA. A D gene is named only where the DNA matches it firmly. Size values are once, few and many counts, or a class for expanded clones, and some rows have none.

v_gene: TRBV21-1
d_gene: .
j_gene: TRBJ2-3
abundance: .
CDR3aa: CASSKWFSGGLTDTQYF
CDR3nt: TGTGCCAGCAGCAAATGGTTTTCCGGCGGCCTCACAGATACGCAGTATTTT

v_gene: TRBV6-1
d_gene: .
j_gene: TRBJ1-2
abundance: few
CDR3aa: CASSSQAELYGYTF
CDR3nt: TGTGCCAGCTCAAGTCAGGCGGAACTCTATGGCTACACCTTC

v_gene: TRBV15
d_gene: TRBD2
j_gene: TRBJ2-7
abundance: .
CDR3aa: CATSRLTSGNAWEQYF
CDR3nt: TGTGCCACCAGCAGACTGACTAGCGGGAACGCTTGGGAGCAGTACTTC

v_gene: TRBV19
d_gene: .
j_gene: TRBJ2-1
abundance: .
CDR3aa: CASSMVGIEQFF
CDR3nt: TGTGCCAGTAGTATGGTTGGAATTGAGCAGTTCTTC

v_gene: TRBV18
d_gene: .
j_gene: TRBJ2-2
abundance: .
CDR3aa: CASSPRGMGGELFF
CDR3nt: TGTGCCAGCTCACCCCGAGGGATGGGCGGGGAGCTGTTTTTT

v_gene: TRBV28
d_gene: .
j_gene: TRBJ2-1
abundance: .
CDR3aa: CASSMDVGSSYNEQFF
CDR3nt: TGTGCCAGCAGTATGGACGTTGGAAGCTCCTACAATGAGCAGTTCTTC

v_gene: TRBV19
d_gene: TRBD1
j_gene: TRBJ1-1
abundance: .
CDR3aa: CASSILDRGLYTEAFF
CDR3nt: TGTGCCAGTAGTATACTGGACAGGGGGCTGTACACTGAAGCTTTCTTT

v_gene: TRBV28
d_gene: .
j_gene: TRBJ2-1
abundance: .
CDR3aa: CASSRRAAPVPNEQFF
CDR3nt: TGTGCCAGCAGTCGGCGGGCAGCACCGGTCCCCAATGAGCAGTTCTTC

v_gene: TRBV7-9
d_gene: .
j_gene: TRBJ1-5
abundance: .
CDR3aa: CASSLAGGNQPQHF
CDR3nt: TGTGCCAGCAGCTTAGCGGGGGGAAATCAGCCCCAGCATTTT

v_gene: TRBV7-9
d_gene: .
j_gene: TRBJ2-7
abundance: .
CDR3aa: CASSSTAGGQYGREQYF
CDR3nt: TGTGCCAGCAGCTCTACCGCCGGTGGGCAGTATGGTCGGGAGCAGTACTTC

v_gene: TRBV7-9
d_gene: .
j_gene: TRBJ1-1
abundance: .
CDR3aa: CAIERDPGTEAFF
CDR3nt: TGTGCCATCGAGCGGGACCCGGGCACTGAAGCTTTCTTT

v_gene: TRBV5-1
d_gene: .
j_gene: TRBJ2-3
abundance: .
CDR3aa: CASSLSKKWAFPDTQYF
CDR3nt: TGCGCCAGCAGCTTGTCCAAAAAATGGGCCTTCCCAGATACGCAGTATTTT

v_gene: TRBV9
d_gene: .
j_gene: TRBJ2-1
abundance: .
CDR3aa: CASSFRSYNEQFF
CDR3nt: TGTGCCAGCTCCTTTAGGTCCTACAATGAGCAGTTCTTC